This T cell receptor (beta chain) comes out of a study of read filtering for tumor transcriptome and immune sequencing. Study-level results: In IR-seq, single-read clonotypes were roughly 80% of clonotypes but around 4% of reads.

Germline V lookup: CDR1 SGHRS, CDR2 YFSETQ. With 4 bases clipped from V and 2 bases from J, the junction kept 6 bases outside the gene matches. The CDR3 extends over 14 amino acids. In its sample, this clonotype was seen many times. The antigen is not known. From about 400 ng of RNA, a library with molecular barcoded alpha/delta and beta/gamma adaptors was made. Each CDR3 protein gets one entry after TCRdb re-called the reads with MiXCR. The sample contains roughly 82,000 distinct CDR3 sequences, more than 9% of which appear only once. V usage is TRBV5-1 and J usage is TRBJ2-7; 7 nucleotides line up with TRBD1. Input material: a population of CD138-negative cells sorted from bone marrow. This TCR derives from a donor at least 40 years old with multiple myeloma. In DNA, the CDR3 is TGCGCCAGCAGCCTGGTGGGGACAGCCTACGAGCAGTACTTC. It yields the protein CASSLVGTAYEQYF.